Following are 20 T cell receptor beta chains from one sample sequenced in a study of T cells in Graves' hyperthyroidism and ophthalmopathy. RNA transcripts provided the source from which TCR beta CDR3 regions were amplified. During a first-round RT-PCR of the TCR CDR3, the HTBI primer set was used. In TCRdb, the multiplex PCR reads were re-called with MiXCR into one record per CDR3 protein. This sample yields approximately 640,000 distinct CDR3 sequences, of which 17% are seen a single time; 15% to 18% belongs to the top ten. What was sequenced was blood. Every receptor here comes from a man aged 50 to 60 with Graves' hyperthyroidism.

In its sample, this clonotype was seen many times. The chain is built from TRBV10-3 and TRBJ1-1; 8 nucleotides match TRBD1. The CDR3 totals 16 residues. Germline V gives CDR1 ENHRY, CDR2 SYGVKD. The junction had 13 bases not matched to a gene; V was cut back by 6 bases and J by 4 bases. The CDR3 sequence: CAISAGDRPVPTEAFF. CDR3 DNA sequence: TGTGCCATCAGCGCGGGGGACAGGCCTGTTCCCACTGAAGCTTTCTTT.

As concerns this clonotype: This is likely a read error, given that the CDR3 carries no conserved phenylalanine or tryptophan at its end. J is TRBJ1-2 and V is TRBV28, with a tentative D call TRBD1 (6 bases). The CDR3 spans 16 residues. The germline V gene has CDR1 MDHEN and CDR2 SYDVKM. Trimming took off 6 bases at V and 5 bases at J, with 22 bases between the two ends. The CDR3 DNA follows: TGTGCCAGCAGCGGACAGAAGGTGGGGTTCGTTTATGGCTACACCCTC. Its protein product is CASSGQKVGFVYGYTL.

About this clonotype itself: The junction and the germline gene differ at one end; a read error may be behind it. The rearrangement links TRBV7-9 to TRBJ2-1, with D perhaps matching TRBD2 (5 bases). The CDR3 length is 13 residues. The germline gives CDR1 SEHNR, CDR2 FQNEAQ (reference sequence). CDR3 nucleotides: TGTGCCGGCAGCTCCTCGGGAAACAATGAGCAGTTCTTC. It codes for CAGSSSGNNEQFF.

Concerning this clonotype itself: This may arise from a read error, as a much more abundant clone is one base away. This chain uses TRBV20-1 with TRBJ2-5; 13 positions agree with TRBD2. Germline values: CDR1 DFQATT, CDR2 SNEGSKA (reference sequence). This CDR3 spans 13 amino acids. With V trimmed by 6 bases and J by 3 bases, 1 base remained unmatched. The CDR3 nucleotides read TGCAGTGCGGGACTAGCGGGGAAAGAGACCCAGTACTTC. Its protein product is CSAGLAGKETQYF.

V usage is TRBV3-1 and J usage is TRBJ2-1, with D possibly TRBD1 on 5 matching bases. V shed 7 bases and J shed 9 bases, with 16 bases lying between them. CDR1 is LGHDT and CDR2 is YNNKEL in the germline V gene (reference sequence). This CDR3 contains 13 residues. The CDR3: CASTDLWGTEQFF. CDR3 DNA sequence: TGTGCCAGCACCGATCTGTGGGGCACTGAGCAGTTCTTC.

The table lists this clonotype with a few counts. This rearrangement joins TRBV14 to TRBJ2-3, with D unclear. CDR3 length equals 13 residues. CDR1 and CDR2 (germline): SGHDN, FVKESK. V gave up 3 bases and J gave up 6 bases, with 10 bases separating them. CDR3 in DNA: TGTGCCAGCAGCCATCGGGTTGGGGATACGCAGTATTTT. It translates to CASSHRVGDTQYF.

This clonotype occurred many times. CDR3 sequence reads: CASTEGLAGSNEQFF. The CDR3 nucleotides read TGTGCCAGCACAGAGGGACTAGCGGGATCGAATGAGCAGTTCTTC. The chain joins TRBV5-5 to TRBJ2-1; 13 positions agree with TRBD2. Trimming cost V 6 bases and J 7 bases; bases outside gene matches: 7. Germline CDR1 SGHKS, CDR2 YYEKEE (reference sequence). CDR3 length: 15 amino acids.

This clonotype has at least ten counts. The chain combines TRBV11-2 with TRBJ2-1; D is uncertain. Trimming took off 0 bases at V and 8 bases at J, with 8 bases between the two ends. Looked up from germline, CDR1 is SGHAT and CDR2 is FQNNGV. CDR3 length equals 13 residues. Here the CDR3 DNA reads TGTGCCAGCAGCTTAGACGACGGCCATGAGCAGTTCTTC. Translating gives CASSLDDGHEQFF. The full variable domain, in which reference TRBV11-2 and TRBJ2-1 provide the parts outside the CDR3, is EAGVAQSPRYKIIEKRQSVAFWCNPISGHATLYWYQQILGQGPKLLIQFQNNGVVDDSQLPKDRFSAERLKGVDSTLKIQPAKLEDSAVYLCASSLDDGHEQFFGPGTRLTVL.

This clonotype has a count of ten or more. The genes are TRBV6-1 and TRBJ1-1; TRBD1 aligns across 8 bases. The CDR3 has 16 amino acids. Germline CDR1 is MNHNS and CDR2 is SASEGT. V dropped 6 bases and J dropped 0; count of bases not matched to a gene: 9. The CDR3 DNA sequence: TGTGCCAGCAGCTTCGACAGGGGATCAATGAACACTGAAGCTTTCTTT. Amino acid sequence: CASSFDRGSMNTEAFF.

This CDR3 reads CAISGTSGSQFF. The CDR3 DNA follows: TGTGCCATCAGTGGGACTAGCGGGAGCCAGTTCTTC. This rearrangement joins TRBV10-3 to TRBJ2-1, with TRBD2 matching 13 bases. Trimming cost V 4 bases and J 13 bases; bases outside gene matches: 1. CDR3 length equals 12 residues. Per germline, CDR1 ENHRY and CDR2 SYGVKD.

Notes on this clonotype: A read error may account for a junction end that differs from germline. The chain uses TRBV30 and TRBJ1-1, with D possibly matching TRBD1 (6 bases). This CDR3 has 12 residues. Germline CDR1 is GTSNPN and CDR2 is SVGIG (reference sequence). Here the CDR3 reads CAWSFQGIETFF. The CDR3 DNA sequence: TGTGCCTGGAGTTTCCAGGGGATTGAAACTTTCTTT.

This clonotype was observed a handful of times. This chain connects TRBV5-1 to TRBJ1-4; D unclear. CDR3 length equals 14 residues. Germline V gene lookup returns CDR1 SGHRS and CDR2 YFSETQ. V was trimmed by 4 bases and J by 4 bases, leaving 11 bases between them. This chain's CDR3 is CASSNPEGNEKLFF. CDR3 nucleotides: TGCGCCAGCAGCAACCCTGAGGGTAATGAAAAACTGTTTTTT. Complete variable domain (other parts from reference TRBV5-1 and TRBJ1-4): KAGVTQTPRYLIKTRGQQVTLSCSPISGHRSVSWYQQTPGQGLQFLFEYFSETQRNKGNFPGRFSGRQFSNSRSEMNVSTLELGDSALYLCASSNPEGNEKLFFGSGTQLSVL.

This clonotype was picked up a small number of times. The V call is TRBV27, the J call TRBJ2-1, with 7 bases aligning to TRBD2. The CDR3 has 14 residues. Germline CDR1 reads MNHEY; CDR2 reads SMNVEV (reference sequence). Unmatched junction bases numbered 5, after V lost 7 bases and J lost 2 bases. CDR3 DNA sequence: TGTGCCAGCAACCCCGGGGGGACCTACAATGAGCAGTTCTTC. It is translated as CASNPGGTYNEQFF.

Ten or more counts support this clonotype. The rearrangement uses TRBV10-3 and TRBJ1-5; D is perhaps TRBD1 (5 bases). Germline CDR1 ENHRY, CDR2 SYGVKD. V shed 6 bases and J shed 0 bases, with 6 bases lying between them. This CDR3 has 13 residues. This chain's CDR3 is CAISRDSNQPQHF. The CDR3 DNA sequence: TGTGCCATCAGCAGGGATAGCAATCAGCCCCAGCATTTT.

The table lists this clonotype with a few counts. The chain carries TRBV7-9 and TRBJ2-3, with 13 bases identical to TRBD2. Trimming at V came to 5 bases and at J to 5 bases, leaving 4 bases not matched to a gene. From germline, CDR1 is SEHNR and CDR2 FQNEAQ (reference sequence). This CDR3 is 15 amino acids long. This chain's CDR3 is CASSPRTSGRDTQYF. The CDR3 DNA follows: TGTGCCAGCAGCCCCCGGACTAGCGGGAGAGATACGCAGTATTTT. Based on the CDR3 plus reference TRBV7-9 and TRBJ2-3, the full variable domain is DTGVSQNPRHKITKRGQNVTFRCDPISEHNRLYWYRQTLGQGPEFLTYFQNEAQLEKSRLLSDRFSAERPKGSFSTLEIQRTEQGDSAMYLCASSPRTSGRDTQYFGPGTRLTVL.

The sample holds a few counts of this clonotype. Here the CDR3 DNA reads TGTGCCAGCAGTGAAGCAAGCGGGGTTAGCTCCTACAATGAGCAGTTCTTC. It yields the protein CASSEASGVSSYNEQFF. The V and J genes are TRBV25-1 and TRBJ2-1; 7 bases fit TRBD2. There are 17 residues in the CDR3. Trimming removed 2 bases from V and 0 bases from J; junction bases left unmatched: 7. The germline gives CDR1 MGHDK, CDR2 SYGVNS.

This clonotype occurred many times. The V call is TRBV28, the J call TRBJ1-1; 10 bases are shared with TRBD1. CDR3 length: 17 amino acids. V lost 4 bases, J lost 0 bases, and 8 bases stayed unmatched. Germline-derived CDR1 and CDR2 are MDHEN and SYDVKM. The CDR3 here is CASSSTGTGAMNTEAFF. CDR3 sequence (DNA): TGTGCCAGCAGTTCGACCGGGACAGGGGCGATGAACACTGAAGCTTTCTTT.

This clonotype showed up just a few times. The rearrangement uses TRBV10-1 and TRBJ1-1; D uncertain. The V gene's germline CDR1 is WNHNN and CDR2 SYGVQD (reference sequence). V was clipped by 0 bases and J by 0 bases, with 5 bases between them. This CDR3 is built from 14 residues. This CDR3 reads CASSESRMNTEAFF. The CDR3 region has the DNA TGCGCCAGCAGTGAGTCAAGGATGAACACTGAAGCTTTCTTT.

At least ten counts were recorded for this clonotype. V gene TRBV2 combines with J gene TRBJ1-6; D not resolved. Trimming stripped 3 bases from V and 0 bases from J, with 6 bases between. The CDR3 is 15 amino acids. Per germline, CDR1 SNHLY and CDR2 FYNNEI. The CDR3 sequence is CASSDASSYNSPLHF. The CDR3, as DNA: TGTGCCAGCAGTGACGCGAGCTCCTATAATTCACCCCTCCACTTT.

This clonotype was seen only a few times. The chain employs TRBV19 and TRBJ1-2; D might be TRBD1 (6 bases). V lost 5 bases to trimming and J lost 0 bases, with 13 bases between them. Germline V gene sequence: CDR1 LNHDA, CDR2 SQIVND (reference sequence). The CDR3 covers 15 residues. The CDR3 is CASSADSLANYGYTF. CDR3 sequence (DNA): TGTGCCAGTAGTGCGGACAGTTTAGCTAACTATGGCTACACCTTC.